This TCR beta chain was profiled in a study of shared clonotypes between healthy human individuals. Points from the study as a whole: A generally larger estimated richness was seen in naive subsets than in memory subsets. Researchers sampled only blood; tissue repertoires likely differ.

Deep level was the assay's run setting. The protocol was immunoSEQ multiplex PCR, while the TCRdb copy is restricted to in-frame clones and leaves out a portion. The sample has about 1.9 million clones, 93% seen once. Turning to this clone: Its cognate antigen is unknown.

CD45RO-negative cells were positively selected for CCR7, leaving out terminally differentiated effector memory CD45RA+ cells. V lost 7 bases and J 1 base, leaving 10 bases between the germline ends. The germline CDR1 and CDR2 sequences are SGDLS and YYNGEE. The CDR3 spans 13 residues. What was sequenced was naive CD8+ T cells from PBMCs. The rearrangement joins TRBV9 to TRBJ2-3; D might be TRBD1 (5 bases). The receptor was isolated from a man aged 18 to 29 in good health. Some clones in this sample may be carry-over from other donors' samples. CDR3 amino acids: CASQGGRTDTQYF. In DNA, the CDR3 is TGTGCCAGCCAGGGCGGACGCACAGATACGCAGTATTTT.